The 25 T cell receptor beta chains listed next were all sequenced from one sample in a study of neurological immune-mediated disorders. TCRdb recomputed calls from the 5' RACE reads with MiXCR, one row per CDR3 protein. Of more than 30,000 distinct CDR3 sequences listed, 4% were seen once; the top ten hold 20% to 25%. Material for sequencing was CD4+ T cells from blood. These receptors came from a woman aged 40 to 50 in good health.

This clonotype showed up many times. The rearrangement uses TRBV20-1 and TRBJ2-1, with TRBD2 as a possible D gene (6 bases). CDR3 length: 14 residues. Per germline, CDR1 DFQATT and CDR2 SNEGSKA (reference sequence). V lost 3 bases to trimming and J lost 7 bases, with 16 bases between them. As DNA, the CDR3 is TGCAGTGCTAGTCTCCCGGGAGTAGGGAATGAGCAGTTCTTC. This sequence encodes CSASLPGVGNEQFF.

This clonotype was counted at least ten times. The rearrangement uses TRBV7-9 and TRBJ2-1; TRBD2 is a possible D gene (6 bases). The CDR3 is 13 residues long. Trimming took 1 base from V and 15 from J, leaving 16 bases between them. Looked up from germline, CDR1 is SEHNR and CDR2 is FQNEAQ (reference sequence). CDR3 residues: CASSLDFHGGPFF. CDR3 nucleotides: TGTGCCAGCAGCTTAGATTTCCACGGGGGACCGTTCTTC.

Ten or more counts support this clonotype. The V and J genes are TRBV2 and TRBJ2-1, with a weak D call TRBD2 (5 bases). The CDR3 extends over 12 amino acids. V lost 1 base to trimming and J lost 10 bases, with 8 bases between them. Germline V lookup: CDR1 SNHLY, CDR2 FYNNEI. CDR3: CASSEGTREQFF. The DNA for the CDR3 is TGTGCCAGCAGTGAAGGGACTCGGGAGCAGTTCTTC.

This clonotype was observed at least ten times. This rearrangement joins TRBV29-1 to TRBJ2-1; TRBD1 matches at 10 bases. This CDR3 is built from 14 residues. Per the germline V gene, CDR1 is SQVTM and CDR2 is ANQGSEA. V shed 5 bases, J shed 8 bases, and the junction held 9 bases outside the gene matches. The CDR3 spells CSVKLRTGGYEQFF. The CDR3 nucleotides read TGCAGCGTTAAGCTTCGGACAGGGGGTTATGAGCAGTTCTTC.

This clonotype has ten or more counts. This chain links TRBV18 with TRBJ1-5, with TRBD1 as a possible D gene (6 bases). With 3 bases removed from V and 11 bases from J, the gap between germline ends came to 14 bases. This CDR3 comprises 13 residues. Germline loops: CDR1 KGHSH, CDR2 LQKENI. CDR3 nucleotide sequence: TGTGCCAGCTCACCCGACATGGCAGGGGCCCAGCATTTT. It translates to CASSPDMAGAQHF.

In this sample, this clonotype turned up many times. CDR3 protein: CASSLESGVGNTIYF. Here the CDR3 DNA reads TGCGCCAGCAGCTTGGAGTCGGGGGTTGGAAACACCATATATTTT. V gene TRBV5-1 combines with J gene TRBJ1-3, with TRBD1 as a possible D gene (5 bases). This CDR3 spans 15 amino acids. Per the germline V gene, CDR1 is SGHRS and CDR2 is YFSETQ. Trimming cost V 0 bases and J 3 bases, with 10 bases left between them. Full variable domain (missing parts from reference TRBV5-1 and TRBJ1-3): KAGVTQTPRYLIKTRGQQVTLSCSPISGHRSVSWYQQTPGQGLQFLFEYFSETQRNKGNFPGRFSGRQFSNSRSEMNVSTLELGDSALYLCASSLESGVGNTIYFGEGSWLTVV.

This clonotype was counted ten times or more. The chain joins TRBV3-1 to TRBJ2-1; 7 nucleotides match TRBD1. The CDR3 extends over 13 amino acids. Per germline, CDR1 LGHDT and CDR2 YNNKEL (reference sequence). V dropped 7 bases and J dropped 5; count of bases not matched to a gene: 5. The CDR3 loop is CASTGTVNNEQFF. The CDR3 DNA is TGTGCCAGCACAGGGACAGTTAACAATGAGCAGTTCTTC.

This clonotype was detected many times. This rearrangement joins TRBV28 to TRBJ1-4, with TRBD1 matching 7 bases. CDR1 and CDR2 from the germline V gene are MDHEN and SYDVKM. The CDR3 runs to 16 residues. The junction had 15 bases not matched to a gene; V was cut back by 6 bases and J by 8 bases. This chain's CDR3 is CASSLTGRGAEEKLFF. CDR3 DNA: TGTGCCAGCAGCCTCACTGGCAGGGGGGCGGAAGAAAAACTGTTTTTT.

This clonotype occurred many times. CDR3 coding DNA: TGTGCCAGCAGCCCCTTGGCAGGGGGGTCCAACGTCCTGACTTTC. This gives the protein CASSPLAGGSNVLTF. The chain combines TRBV7-8 with TRBJ2-6, with D possibly matching TRBD1 (7 bases). V dropped 5 bases and J dropped 8 bases, with 16 bases sitting between them. Germline assignment: CDR1 SGHVS and CDR2 FQNEAQ. This CDR3 has 15 amino acids.

This clonotype turned up a few times. The chain employs TRBV15 and TRBJ2-1; no reliable D call. This CDR3 has 17 residues. The ends were cut back, 1 base at V and 0 bases at J, with 13 bases in the middle. Germline CDR1 LNHNV, CDR2 YYDKDF (reference sequence). The chain's CDR3 is CATSRAYSYSSYNEQFF. CDR3 in DNA: TGTGCCACCAGCAGAGCTTACTCCTACAGCTCCTACAATGAGCAGTTCTTC.

This clonotype was detected ten times or more. CDR3 sequence (DNA): TGTGCCATCAGTAAGGACTCCCTCCCGTTTGGCTACACCTTC. This translates into CAISKDSLPFGYTF. V is TRBV10-3 and J is TRBJ1-2; D ambiguous. Germline V gene data show CDR1 as ENHRY and CDR2 as SYGVKD. This CDR3 spans 14 amino acids. V shed 5 bases and J shed 7 bases, with 17 bases lying between them.

This clonotype showed up many times. The chain couples TRBV4-1 to TRBJ2-6; D call uncertain. Germline CDR1 MGHRA, CDR2 YSYEKL. The CDR3 is 16 residues long. V was shortened by 4 bases and J by 2 bases, with 12 bases between the two germline ends. CDR3 DNA: TGCGCCAGCAGCCCTCGCCCAACGGCTGGGGCCAACGTCCTGACTTTC. This encodes CASSPRPTAGANVLTF.

This clonotype was detected ten times or more. The genes are TRBV6-1 and TRBJ2-3; 11 bases agree with TRBD2. The CDR3 covers 16 residues. Germline V lookup: CDR1 MNHNS, CDR2 SASEGT. The junction had 14 bases not matched to a gene; V was cut back by 7 bases and J by 8 bases. The CDR3 here is CASTPVSGGVIGTQYF. The CDR3 DNA is TGTGCCAGCACCCCCGTTAGCGGGGGGGTTATAGGTACGCAGTATTTT.

This clonotype was picked up many times. This chain uses TRBV12-3 or TRBV12-4 with TRBJ2-7; D gene unclear. Between the trimmed V and J ends, which lost 5 bases and 6 bases, there was a span of 17 bases. This CDR3 region has 14 residues. CDR3 sequence (DNA): TGTGCCAGCAGTGTCGGGCTATCTACGGTCGAGCAGTACTTC. This encodes CASSVGLSTVEQYF.

Ten or more counts support this clonotype. The chain is built from TRBV7-2 and TRBJ1-1; D remains ambiguous. Trimming left V 5 bases short and J 4 bases short, with 11 bases between. This CDR3 spans 13 amino acids. Germline-derived CDR1 and CDR2 are SGHTA and FQGNSA. In DNA, the CDR3 is TGTGCCAGCAGCGCCACAGTTCCCACTGAAGCTTTCTTT. As protein: CASSATVPTEAFF.

In its sample, this clonotype was seen many times. Since a much larger clone is just one base distant, this may be a read error. This rearrangement joins TRBV20-1 to TRBJ2-3, with 7 bases identical to TRBD2. Germline V CDR1 and CDR2: DFQATT, SNEGSKA (reference sequence). The ends lost 3 bases at V and 2 bases at J; junction bases unmatched: 5. CDR3 size: 14 residues. The DNA of the CDR3 is TGCAGTGCTAGCCCAGCGGGACTCACAGATACGCAGTATTTT. The encoded protein is CSASPAGLTDTQYF.

This clonotype was recorded at least ten times. The V call is TRBV11-2, the J call TRBJ2-7; 12 bases are a match to TRBD2. There are 15 residues in the CDR3. Trimming took 5 bases from V and 6 from J; bases not matched to a gene: 8. The germline V gene encodes CDR1 SGHAT and CDR2 FQNNGV. This CDR3 reads CASSPPSGRAREQYF. The CDR3 region has the DNA TGTGCCAGCAGCCCGCCTAGCGGGAGGGCCCGCGAGCAGTACTTC.

The sample holds many counts of this clonotype. This sequence joins TRBV5-1 and TRBJ1-2; tentatively, D is TRBD1 (5 bases). V was shortened by 0 bases and J by 6 bases, with 12 bases between the two germline ends. The CDR3 spans 14 residues. Per germline, CDR1 SGHRS and CDR2 YFSETQ. The CDR3 protein is CASSLAVGEDGYTF. DNA of the CDR3: TGCGCCAGCAGCTTGGCGGTGGGGGAGGATGGCTACACCTTC.

This clonotype showed up many times. This chain joins TRBV6-1 and TRBJ2-3, with TRBD2 matching over 9 bases. V dropped 1 base and J dropped 6; count of bases not matched to a gene: 11. The CDR3 contains 17 residues. Germline CDR1 MNHNS, CDR2 SASEGT. In DNA form, the CDR3 reads TGTGCCAGCAGTGAAGGTTCGAACCGGGCGGGAGGGGATACGCAGTATTTT. Encoded protein: CASSEGSNRAGGDTQYF.

This clonotype was seen at least ten times. The chain links TRBV6-1 to TRBJ2-1; no definite D call. The ends were cut back, 4 bases at V and 0 bases at J, with 19 bases in the middle. This CDR3 is 18 amino acids long. Germline CDR1 is MNHNS and CDR2 is SASEGT. The CDR3 DNA reads TGTGCCAGCAGTGTTGGAGAAGGTTGGCTCAGCTCCTACAATGAGCAGTTCTTC. Residues: CASSVGEGWLSSYNEQFF.

This clonotype was observed at least ten times. The CDR3 region is CASSLPISPGTNPRNTGELFF. DNA for the CDR3: TGCGCCAGCAGCTTGCCGATTAGCCCCGGGACTAACCCCCGGAACACCGGGGAGCTGTTTTTT. This chain uses TRBV5-1 with TRBJ2-2; 7 bases fit TRBD2. Germline loops: CDR1 SGHRS, CDR2 YFSETQ. The CDR3 runs to 21 residues. V was clipped by 1 base and J by 1 base; unmatched bases: 19.

This clonotype was seen repeatedly, ten times or more. The chain is built from TRBV12-3 or TRBV12-4 and TRBJ2-6; no clear D. V was clipped by 3 bases and J by 2 bases, with 8 bases between them. The CDR3 covers 15 residues. In DNA, the CDR3 is TGTGCCAGCAGTTTCTCGGGTACTGGGGCCAACGTCCTGACTTTC. This codes for CASSFSGTGANVLTF.

This clonotype appeared many times. The chain uses TRBV4-1 and TRBJ2-3; either TRBD1 or TRBD2 may supply D (5 bases each). This CDR3 is built from 17 residues. Trimming took 1 base from V and 6 from J, leaving 20 bases between them. Germline V gives CDR1 MGHRA, CDR2 YSYEKL. The CDR3 here is CASSQVLVRGVGDTQYF. The CDR3 DNA reads as TGCGCCAGCAGCCAAGTGTTAGTACGAGGGGTTGGGGATACGCAGTATTTT.

In this sample, this clonotype turned up many times. The rearrangement links TRBV2 to TRBJ2-2; TRBD1 agrees at 10 bases. The CDR3 runs 14 residues. CDR1 and CDR2 from the germline V gene are SNHLY and FYNNEI. The V and J ends lost 6 bases and 8 bases, in that order; junction bases with no gene match: 6. CDR3 nucleotide sequence: TGTGCCAGCAGGAAGACAGGGGGCGGAGGGGAGCTGTTTTTT. It is translated as CASRKTGGGGELFF.

This clonotype was seen repeatedly, ten times or more. The CDR3 DNA follows: TGTGCCAGCAGCTTACAGGGAATAATGTCCGGGGAGCTGTTTTTT. It codes for CASSLQGIMSGELFF. The V gene is TRBV7-2, the J gene TRBJ2-2; tentative D call: TRBD1 (5 bases). This CDR3 region has 15 residues. V lost 2 bases and J lost 6, with 13 bases in between. The V gene's germline CDR1 is SGHTA and CDR2 FQGNSA.